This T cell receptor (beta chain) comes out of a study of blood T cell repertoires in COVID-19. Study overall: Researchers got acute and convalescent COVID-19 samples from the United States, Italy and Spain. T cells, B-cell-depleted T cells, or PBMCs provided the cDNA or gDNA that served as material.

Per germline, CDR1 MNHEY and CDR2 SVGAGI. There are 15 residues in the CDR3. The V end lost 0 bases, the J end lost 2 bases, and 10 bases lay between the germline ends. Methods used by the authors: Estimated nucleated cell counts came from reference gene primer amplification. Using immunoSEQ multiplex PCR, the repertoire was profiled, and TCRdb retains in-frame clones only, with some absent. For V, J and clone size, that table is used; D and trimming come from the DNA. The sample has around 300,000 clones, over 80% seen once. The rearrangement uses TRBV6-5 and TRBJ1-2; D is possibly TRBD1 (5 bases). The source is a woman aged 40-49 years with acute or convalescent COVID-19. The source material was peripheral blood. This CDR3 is CASSYSSQGNYGYTF. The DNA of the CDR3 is TGTGCCAGCAGTTACTCGAGTCAGGGAAACTATGGCTACACCTTC.